This T cell receptor beta chain originates from a study of cytomegalovirus exposure and HLA in healthy donors. Study-wide results and limits: Many donors carried some public TCRs, although rarity characterized most TCR sequences. In vitro data verified a few CMV-associated chains as specific for CMV antigens.

This PCR relied on a set of 60 Vbeta primers and 13 Jbeta primers. Authors' analysis steps: In a later analysis, the count reached about 82 million unique TCR beta chains, with approximately 10 million shared. Sequenced by immunoSEQ multiplex PCR; TCRdb stores in-frame clones only, minus some. D and trimming were read from the DNA, whereas the V and J calls and clone size are those reported in that table. The profile shows roughly 200,000 clones, around 80% of them singletons. Concerning this clone itself: Its target is unknown.

With 7 bases removed from V and 9 bases from J, the gap between germline ends came to 15 bases. CDR1 SNHLY and CDR2 FYNNEI come from the germline V gene. This CDR3 is 12 amino acids long. The sequence was obtained from a man younger than 35 in good health and CMV-seronegative. The chain has TRBV2 and TRBJ1-2; a possible D gene is TRBD1 (6 bases). The sample consisted of PBMCs. CDR3 sequence: CASNRDIVCYTF. The CDR3 region has the DNA TGTGCCAGCAATCGGGACATAGTTTGCTACACCTTC. The whole variable domain, remainder taken from reference TRBV2 and TRBJ1-2, is EPEVTQTPSHQVTQMGQEVILRCVPISNHLYFYWYRQILGQKVEFLVSFYNNEISEKSEIFDDQFSVERPDGSNFTLKIRSTKLEDSAMYFCASNRDIVCYTFGSGTRLTVV.